This paragraph reports one T cell receptor (beta chain). Its recognized antigen is unknown. Qualities for individual bases were not recorded, and no much larger clone is one base off. Each sample was amplified in two independent genomic DNA replicates, using 0.5 ug for blood and around 1.5 ug for tumor or normal breast. TCRB sequencing of genomic DNA was carried out with the ImmunoSeq Intro kit according to the manufacturer's instructions. The multiplex PCR ran for 30 to 35 cycles using proprietary primers and spike-in control sequences for absolute quantification. Single-end 150-bp reads were used to sequence an 87-bp fragment spanning the CDR3 and the flanking V and J genes. Each lane of an Illumina MiSeq running version 3.0 chemistry carried seven multiplexed samples, with two replicates apiece. The study's processing was this. The vendor's proprietary pipeline processed the raw data and merged both replicates into a single result for each sample. A clonotype was defined as productive rearrangements that share the same V-gene family, CDR3 amino acid sequence and J-gene segment. Clonality was computed as 1 minus the normalized Shannon entropy (Pielou evenness) of TCRB abundances. T cell density was estimated by dividing total templates by the number of input cells inferred from the DNA input amount. Recon with default parameters was used to estimate total repertoire diversity and clonality. A clonotype was considered tumor-enriched if its abundance in tumor exceeded 0.1% and was at least 32-fold higher than its abundance in normal breast. Imported from immuneACCESS, the table was reduced by TCRdb to in-frame sequences with V and J called. These copies leave out some clones; in studies compared against another copy, an unresolved V gene accounts for under half, and the cause of the remainder is not known. V and J calls and clone size are given by that table; D and trimming were obtained from the DNA. A total of over 11,000 clones appear in this sample, around three quarters of them only once. Clones ranked in the top ten supply 7.5% to 9% of the sample.

Spanning cysteine to phenylalanine, the CDR3 consists of 19 amino acids. The CDR3 DNA has 57 bases and is translated from base 1. Per the germline V gene, SGHDT is the CDR1 and YYEEEE is the CDR2. V is pared back by 4 bases and J by 3 bases, with 26 bases lying between the germline termini. Adjacent normal breast tissue was collected about 2-4 cm away from the tumor, rinsed in PBS and stored in prechilled RNAlater. Because normal breast tissue has high lipid content and low cell density, roughly 85-340 mg of normal breast tissue was often needed to obtain enough DNA. The study profiled bulk TCR beta-chain repertoires in matched peripheral blood, tumor and adjacent normal breast tissue taken from fewer than 20 patients with early-stage breast cancer. The Qiagen AllPrep DNA/RNA Mini kit was used for genomic DNA extraction. This entry is derived from a study of early stage breast cancer tumors (dated by TCRdb to about 2017). Concerning the study at large: Of the roughly 17 invasive breast tumors, roughly 13 were found to be estrogen receptor-positive, progesterone receptor-positive and HER2-negative. Across all samples, about 2.9 million templates representing approximately 1,000,000 unique clonotypes were detected. The average read coverage per sample was around 10-fold. Of the roughly 12 ER+/PR+/HER2- tumors, eight were classified as invasive ductal carcinomas and four as invasive lobular carcinomas.

Results the study describes overall, beyond this receptor: Compared with adjacent normal breast tissue, tumors had higher clonality and 2.5 to 3-fold greater T cell density. Repertoires from blood resembled normal breast more closely than tumor, and using blood as a reference for each tissue separated tumor from normal in 14 of 16 patients. Chain pairing and functional markers such as CD4, CD8 and FOXP3 were not captured by bulk genomic DNA sequencing of unsorted cells. Enriched TCRB sequences shared across patients were found to be mostly commonly generated sequences that were unlikely to play an important role in the tumor microenvironment. Because the cohort was small, analysis by tumor subtype was not possible.

Sequenced: normal breast tissue next to the tumor. The receptor was isolated from a person aged 45 to 59 with breast cancer. The chain was built from TRBV5-6 and TRBJ2-1, with no confidently assigned D gene. Here is the DNA: TGTGCCAGCAGCCTAATGACAACGAGCCTGGGGATCTTCTACAATGAGCAGTTCTTC. This codes for CASSLMTTSLGIFYNEQFF.